Given below is one T cell receptor beta chain in context. Its specificity is not known. The CDR3 is 15 amino acids. Germline V gene data show CDR1 as MNHNS and CDR2 as SASEGT. The V gene lost 1 base and the J gene lost 8 bases, with 14 bases spanning the gap. The PCR used 52 TRBV and 13 TRBJ primers. Sequencing used immunoSEQ multiplex PCR; TCRdb keeps in-frame clones, though not all of them. This table holds under 45,000 clones, approximately 89% found once. Regulatory (CD25-high CD127-low) and conventional (CD25-low CD127-high) CD4+ T cells were sorted separately. The sample originates from a study of regulatory T cells. Findings and caveats of the study: Skewed V and J usage and few unique V-J pairs marked patient repertoires, most in Tregs. In CD3G-deficient patients, conventional CD4+ T cells were enriched for hydrophobic CDR3 residues at positions 6 and 7.

The sequence was obtained from a person aged 18 to 30 with CD3G deficiency. Sequenced input: conventional CD4+ T cells sorted from blood. V gene TRBV6-1 combines with J gene TRBJ1-4, with D tentatively TRBD1 (6 bases). The CDR3 spells CASSEGMLGGEKLFF. As DNA, the CDR3 is TGTGCCAGCAGTGAAGGGATGCTGGGGGGCGAAAAACTGTTTTTT.